This T cell receptor (beta chain) emerged from a study of cytomegalovirus exposure and HLA in healthy donors. In the case of this clone: Its target is unknown.

The study ran its PCR with 60 Vbeta and 13 Jbeta primers. Sequencing used immunoSEQ multiplex PCR; TCRdb keeps in-frame clones, though not all of them. The sample has over 25,000 clones, 70% seen once. Whole-study results and caveats: Later analysis revealed greater clonal expansion in HLA-associated TCR beta chains than in equally common others.

The CDR3 length is 14 residues. The ends were cut back, 3 bases at V and 6 bases at J, with 16 bases in the middle. Germline V gene lookup returns CDR1 SQVTM and CDR2 ANQGSEA. V and J are TRBV29-1 and TRBJ2-3, with D possibly matching TRBD2 (5 bases). The sequence was collected from a woman aged 45 to 65 in good health and CMV-seronegative. Sequences were obtained from PBMCs. CDR3 amino acids: CSVDEGSIADTQYF. CDR3 coding DNA: TGCAGCGTTGACGAGGGATCTATTGCGGATACGCAGTATTTT.